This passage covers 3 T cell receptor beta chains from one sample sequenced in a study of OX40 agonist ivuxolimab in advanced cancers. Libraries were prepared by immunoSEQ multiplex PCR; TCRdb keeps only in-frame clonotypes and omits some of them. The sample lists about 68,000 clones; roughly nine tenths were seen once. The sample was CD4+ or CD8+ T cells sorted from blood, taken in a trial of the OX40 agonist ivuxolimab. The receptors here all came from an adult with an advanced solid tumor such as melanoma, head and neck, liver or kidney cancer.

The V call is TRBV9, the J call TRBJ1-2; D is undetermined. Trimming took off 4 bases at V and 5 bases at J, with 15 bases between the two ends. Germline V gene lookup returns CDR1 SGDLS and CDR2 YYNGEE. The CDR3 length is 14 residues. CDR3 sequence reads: CASSPDGQAYGYTF. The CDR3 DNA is TGTGCCAGCAGCCCAGACGGCCAAGCATATGGCTACACCTTC. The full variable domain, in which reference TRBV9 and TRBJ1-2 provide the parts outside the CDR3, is DSGVTQTPKHLITATGQRVTLRCSPRSGDLSVYWYQQSLDQGLQFLIQYYNGEERAKGNILERFSAQQFPDLHSELNLSSLELGDSALYFCASSPDGQAYGYTFGSGTRLTVV.

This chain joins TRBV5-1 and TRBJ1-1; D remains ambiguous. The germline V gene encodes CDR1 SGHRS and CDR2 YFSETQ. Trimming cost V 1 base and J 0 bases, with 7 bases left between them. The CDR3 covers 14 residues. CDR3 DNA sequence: TGCGCCAGCAGCTTGCAGCCGGTGAACACTGAAGCTTTCTTT. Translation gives CASSLQPVNTEAFF.

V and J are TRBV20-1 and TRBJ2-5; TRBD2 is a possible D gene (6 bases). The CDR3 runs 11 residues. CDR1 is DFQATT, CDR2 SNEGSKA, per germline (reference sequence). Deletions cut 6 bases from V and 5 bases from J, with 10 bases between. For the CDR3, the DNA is TGCAGTGCCCTACGGGGGGAGACCCAGTACTTC. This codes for CSALRGETQYF.